These 20 T cell receptor beta chains were sequenced from one sample in a study of T cell repertoires in cytomegalovirus infection. TCRdb re-derived calls from the reads in MiXCR, one entry per CDR3 protein. The data hold approximately 180,000 distinct CDR3 sequences, with roughly 9.8% observed a single time. Sequencing input: PBMCs. These receptors were taken from a human donor in good health (CMV status not recorded). Some clones in this sample may be carry-over from other donors' samples.

There are many counts of this clonotype. J is TRBJ1-1 and V is TRBV11-2; D remains ambiguous. The CDR3 extends over 13 amino acids. With 0 bases removed from V and 8 bases from J, the gap between germline ends came to 10 bases. Germline V gene sequence: CDR1 SGHAT, CDR2 FQNNGV. CDR3 nucleotides: TGTGCCAGCAGCTTAGAATCAAAAGGGGAAGCTTTCTTT. This encodes CASSLESKGEAFF.

The V and J genes are TRBV7-7 and TRBJ1-1; D is unclear. CDR3 length equals 10 residues. V lost 11 bases, J lost 5 bases, and 9 bases lay in between. CDR1 and CDR2 from the germline V gene are SSHAT and FNYEAQ (reference sequence). CDR3 nucleotide sequence: TGTGCCCTCGGCGGGACTGAAGCTTTCTTT. It codes for CALGGTEAFF.

This clonotype has a count of ten or more. The chain carries TRBV27 and TRBJ1-3; 8 bases are a match to TRBD1. J gave up 0 bases and V 8 bases, and 6 bases lay outside the gene matches. This CDR3 has 15 residues. Germline V gives CDR1 MNHEY, CDR2 SMNVEV (reference sequence). The CDR3 DNA is TGTGCCAGCGGTGACAGGGGACGCTCTGGAAACACCATATATTTT. It is translated as CASGDRGRSGNTIYF.

The chain uses TRBV6-2 or TRBV6-3 and TRBJ1-3; perhaps TRBD1 as D (6 bases). The V end lost 6 bases, the J end lost 2 bases, and 11 bases lay between the germline ends. Germline V gene sequence: CDR1 MNHEY, CDR2 SVGEGT. This CDR3 is built from 14 residues. CDR3 sequence reads: CASRTGLTGNTIYF. CDR3 sequence (DNA): TGTGCCAGCAGAACAGGGTTAACTGGAAACACCATATATTTT.

This clonotype was picked up a small number of times. The chain has TRBV28 and TRBJ2-2; 8 bases line up with TRBD2. The CDR3 has 15 residues. Looked up from germline, CDR1 is MDHEN and CDR2 is SYDVKM. V shed 1 base and J 4 bases; nucleotides not matched to a gene: 2. CDR3 coding DNA: TGTGCCAGCAGTTTATCCCTAGCGGGCACCGGGGAGCTGTTTTTT. It translates to CASSLSLAGTGELFF.

This clonotype was recorded at least ten times. J is TRBJ2-7 and V is TRBV7-2; a weak D match, TRBD1 (6 bases). The germline V gene encodes CDR1 SGHTA and CDR2 FQGNSA. The V end was cut by 4 bases, the J end by 3 bases, with 10 bases between. This CDR3 spans 13 amino acids. The CDR3 DNA reads as TGTGCCAGCAGCTCGTTAGGGGGCTACGAGCAGTACTTC. It codes for CASSSLGGYEQYF.

This chain joins TRBV29-1 and TRBJ1-1, with D perhaps TRBD1 (6 bases). The CDR3 loop spans 14 amino acids. The germline V gene has CDR1 SQVTM and CDR2 ANQGSEA. Trimming removed 5 bases from V and 0 bases from J, with 13 bases in between. This chain's CDR3 is CSVIGTHMNTEAFF. In DNA, the CDR3 is TGCAGCGTTATAGGGACACACATGAACACTGAAGCTTTCTTT.

CDR3 protein: CASSYQGMMNTEAFF. CDR3 bases: TGCGCCAGCTCCTACCAGGGTATGATGAACACTGAAGCTTTCTTT. J is TRBJ1-1 and V is TRBV5-1; perhaps TRBD1 as D (5 bases). The CDR3 has 15 residues. The V gene's germline CDR1 is SGHRS and CDR2 YFSETQ. V was trimmed by 7 bases and J by 0 bases, leaving 16 bases between them.

In its sample, this clonotype was seen many times. The rearrangement joins TRBV28 to TRBJ1-4, with D tentatively TRBD1 (6 bases). The CDR3 is 15 amino acids. Germline V lookup: CDR1 MDHEN, CDR2 SYDVKM. V shed 6 bases and J shed 4 bases, with 15 bases lying between them. This CDR3 reads CASRLDRAFNEKLFF. As DNA, the CDR3 is TGTGCCAGCAGACTGGACAGAGCCTTTAATGAAAAACTGTTTTTT. Full variable domain (missing parts from reference TRBV28 and TRBJ1-4): DVKVTQSSRYLVKRTGEKVFLECVQDMDHENMFWYRQDPGLGLRLIYFSYDVKMKEKGDIPEGYSVSREKKERFSLILESASTNQTSMYLCASRLDRAFNEKLFFGSGTQLSVL.

This chain joins TRBV29-1 and TRBJ2-3; D not certain. The CDR3 length is 12 residues. V was shortened by 0 bases and J by 2 bases, with 3 bases between the two germline ends. In germline, CDR1 is SQVTM, CDR2 ANQGSEA. The CDR3: CSVEENTDTQYF. In DNA form, the CDR3 reads TGCAGCGTTGAAGAAAACACAGATACGCAGTATTTT.

This clonotype occurred a few times. V is TRBV7-9 and J is TRBJ2-7; 7 nucleotides align to TRBD1. CDR1 SEHNR and CDR2 FQNEAQ come from the germline V gene (reference sequence). The CDR3 is 13 residues long. The trim removed 2 bases at V and 5 bases at J, leaving 3 bases unmatched. CDR3 in DNA: TGTGCCAGCAGCTTACCGACAGGGAACGAGCAGTACTTC. It translates to CASSLPTGNEQYF.

In this sample, this clonotype turned up many times. This rearrangement joins TRBV7-2 to TRBJ1-1, with D tentatively TRBD1 (5 bases). Trimming left V 5 bases short and J 4 bases short, with 14 bases between. From germline, CDR1 is SGHTA and CDR2 FQGNSA. The CDR3 loop spans 14 amino acids. The CDR3 bases are TGTGCCAGCAGCCTCGACCCGGGGGTCACTGAAGCTTTCTTT. Translated: CASSLDPGVTEAFF. Full variable domain (remainder filled in from reference TRBV7-2 and TRBJ1-1): GAGVSQSPSNKVTEKGKDVELRCDPISGHTALYWYRQSLGQGLEFLIYFQGNSAPDKSGLPSDRFSAERTGGSVSTLTIQRTQQEDSAVYLCASSLDPGVTEAFFGQGTRLTVV.

The V call is TRBV6-4, the J call TRBJ2-2; D unclear. Germline values: CDR1 MRHNA, CDR2 SNTAGT. This CDR3 is built from 11 residues. V was cut by 3 bases and J by 8 bases, with 4 bases left in between. The CDR3 protein is CASSDLGELFF. CDR3 nucleotide sequence: TGTGCCAGCAGTGATCTTGGGGAGCTGTTTTTT.

This clonotype has just one count. A much larger clone differs from this one at a single base, so this may be a read error. Here the CDR3 omits its conserved ending phenylalanine or tryptophan, so a read error is the likely source. The chain carries TRBV2 and TRBJ1-4; possibly TRBD1 for D (6 bases). Germline values: CDR1 SNHLY, CDR2 FYNNEI. This CDR3 region has 15 residues. The ends were cut back, 7 bases at V and 4 bases at J, with 16 bases in the middle. The CDR3 is CASNRRGGINEKLFS. In DNA, the CDR3 is TGTGCCAGCAACCGAAGAGGGGGGATTAATGAAAAACTGTTTTCT.

Ten or more counts support this clonotype. The genes are TRBV7-3 and TRBJ1-5; possibly TRBD1 for D (5 bases). Trimming took 6 bases from V and 8 from J, leaving 11 bases between them. This CDR3 spans 12 amino acids. Per the germline V gene, CDR1 is SGHTA and CDR2 is FQGTGA. The CDR3 is CASRRGVKPQHF. In DNA, the CDR3 is TGTGCCAGCAGAAGAGGGGTTAAGCCCCAGCATTTT.

This clonotype was detected only a few times. V is TRBV7-2 and J is TRBJ2-3, with D tentatively TRBD2 (6 bases). Germline CDR1 reads SGHTA; CDR2 reads FQGNSA. This CDR3 is built from 14 residues. Trimming stripped 5 bases from V and 4 bases from J, with 13 bases between. The CDR3, as DNA: TGTGCCAGCAGCCGGATTTCGGGGGCAGATACGCAGTATTTT. This codes for CASSRISGADTQYF.

The CDR3 region has the DNA TGTGCCAGCAGTTACGGGGTCCGTGCAACTAATGAAAAACTGTTTTTT. It is translated as CASSYGVRATNEKLFF. The chain has TRBV6-5 and TRBJ1-4; no clear D. Germline CDR1 is MNHEY and CDR2 is SVGAGI. The CDR3 runs 16 residues. With 2 bases removed from V and 0 bases from J, the gap between germline ends came to 10 bases.

This clonotype has at least ten counts. V gene TRBV7-3 combines with J gene TRBJ2-5, with D maybe TRBD2 (5 bases). This CDR3 region has 15 residues. Trimming removed 4 bases from V and 3 bases from J, with 15 bases in between. The germline CDR1 and CDR2 sequences are SGHTA and FQGTGA. The chain's CDR3 is CASSYYPSGEETQYF. CDR3 coding DNA: TGTGCCAGCAGCTACTACCCCAGCGGAGAAGAGACCCAGTACTTC.

This clonotype was counted between two and nine times. In DNA, the CDR3 is TGTGCCAGCATCTCCGGACAGGGGAATATTTCACCCCTCCACTTT. Translation gives CASISGQGNISPLHF. V usage is TRBV2 and J usage is TRBJ1-6; 9 positions match TRBD1. The CDR3 consists of 15 residues. Unmatched junction bases numbered 10, after V lost 7 bases and J lost 9 bases. The germline gives CDR1 SNHLY, CDR2 FYNNEI.

V is TRBV2 and J is TRBJ2-1; TRBD1 agrees at 10 bases. The CDR3 covers 14 residues. Trimming took 6 bases from V and 7 from J; bases not matched to a gene: 6. CDR1 is SNHLY and CDR2 is FYNNEI in the germline V gene. The CDR3 DNA reads TGTGCCAGCAGCCGCGACAGGGGGCTGAATGAGCAGTTCTTC. Translation gives CASSRDRGLNEQFF.